This T cell receptor beta chain is drawn from a study of prognosis after radiotherapy for stage I lung cancer. The CDR3 covers 15 residues. CDR1 is MRHNA, CDR2 SNTAGT, per germline. This clonotype was found once. This sequence is one base from a far larger clone and is likely a read error. Genomic DNA provided the template from which TCR beta CDR3 was amplified by two-round multiplex PCR. The use of primers specific to each TRBV and TRBJ gene characterized first-round PCR. TCRdb ran MiXCR on the multiplex PCR reads and lists one entry per CDR3 protein. The sample lists about 47,000 distinct CDR3 sequences, about 32% occurring once. Peripheral blood, approximately 6 milliliters per draw, was collected at each of two time points.

The receptor was derived from a donor over 45 with non-small cell lung cancer. The sequencing used PBMCs, collected before or after stereotactic body radiation therapy (not recorded which). The chain combines TRBV6-4 with TRBJ1-3, with 7 bases lining up with TRBD1. CDR3 amino acids: CPSSDGQVSGNTIYF. The CDR3 DNA reads as TGTCCCAGCAGTGACGGACAGGTCTCTGGAAACACCATATATTTT.